These 2 T cell receptor beta chains share one sample of origin, sequenced in a study of T cells after yellow fever vaccination. TCRdb used MiXCR to reprocess the 5' RACE reads, holding one entry per CDR3 protein. The sample yields about 300,000 distinct CDR3 sequences, around 6.8% seen once. The starting material was PBMCs, obtained roughly 46 days after the first yellow fever vaccination. These receptors came from a man aged 18 to 29 who received the YFV17D yellow fever vaccine.

The CDR3 spells CASSRQEPGELFF. DNA of the CDR3: TGTGCCAGCAGTCGACAGGAACCGGGGGAGCTGTTTTTT. The chain is built from TRBV3-1 and TRBJ2-2; D perhaps matches TRBD1 (6 bases). The CDR3 length is 13 residues. The germline CDR1 and CDR2 sequences are LGHDT and YNNKEL (reference sequence). The V end lost 6 bases, the J end lost 8 bases, and 13 bases lay between the germline ends.

This clonotype has more than one count but fewer than ten. The J gene is TRBJ2-5, the V gene TRBV7-9; D may be TRBD2 (6 bases). The germline CDR1 and CDR2 sequences are SEHNR and FQNEAQ (reference sequence). With 5 bases removed from V and 4 bases from J, the gap between germline ends came to 17 bases. The CDR3 runs to 15 residues. The CDR3 reads CASSQRDFFSETQYF. The CDR3 nucleotides read TGTGCCAGCAGCCAACGGGACTTCTTTTCAGAGACCCAGTACTTC.